These 8 T cell receptor beta chains originate from one sample sequenced in a study of CD8+ T cells in alopecia areata. In each case, RNA was isolated and then reverse transcribed into cDNA as the sequencing template. This table comes from immunoSEQ multiplex PCR, and its TCRdb copy is limited to in-frame clones, with some not included. Altogether roughly 260,000 clones were found in the sample, and no singletons occur. Cells pooled from cutaneous lymph nodes were sorted on CD4, CD8alpha, NKG2D, NKG2ACE and other markers. Source material: CD4+ T cells sorted from a lymph node. Receptors were obtained from a C3H/HeJ mouse with alopecia areata. The strain bears MHC haplotype H2-k.

Of note for this clone: Genes here carry mouse names. CDR3 DNA, as far as it was read: TGTGCCAGCTCTCTGACTGCGGGTCAAAAC. Protein product: CASSLTAGQN. In full, the CDR3 is CASSLTAGQNTLYF. The chain has TRBV12-1 and TRBJ2-4; D is possibly TRBD2 (5 bases). The read finishes 4 residues shy of the CDR3 end, and the germline J gene is used to complete it. Between the trimmed V and J ends, which lost 1 base and 1 base, there was a span of 8 bases. Germline CDR1 SGHSN, CDR2 HYEKVE. The length of the CDR3 is 14 residues.

About this clone: Mouse names are used for the genes. The CDR3 end lies 4 residues beyond the end of the read and is filled in from the germline J gene. This same CDR3 is encoded by further DNA sequences in the sample. The chain joins TRBV13-1 to TRBJ2-1, with TRBD1 matching over 11 bases. V was clipped by 5 bases and J by 6 bases; unmatched bases: 1. In germline, CDR1 is NSHNY, CDR2 SYGAGN. CDR3 size: 13 residues. The CDR3 loop is CASRDRGRAEQFF. The sequenced CDR3 bases are TGTGCCAGCAGGGACAGGGGGCGTGCT.

To note about this clone: Mouse names are used for the genes. The CDR3 end lies 4 residues beyond the end of the read and is filled in from the germline J gene. Distinct nucleotide sequences in the sample also encode this CDR3. V and J are TRBV13-2 and TRBJ2-1, with TRBD2 matching 9 bases. Trimming at V came to 2 bases and at J to 4 bases, leaving 1 base not matched to a gene. The CDR3 totals 14 residues. Germline V gene data show CDR1 as NNHNN and CDR2 as SYGAGS (reference sequence). The CDR3 sequence: CASGELGGYAEQFF. CDR3 bases read: TGTGCCAGCGGTGAACTGGGGGGTTATGCT.

In its sample, this clone was seen a few times. Gene names denote mouse genes. The CDR3 sequence: CASSAFRDRGDNTEVFF. CDR3 DNA, as far as it was read: TGTGCCAGCAGTGCCTTCCGGGACAGGGGGGATAACACA. This chain uses TRBV13-1 with TRBJ1-1, with 11 bases aligning to TRBD1. The read gets to within 4 residues of the CDR3 end, and the germline J gene fills in the rest. This CDR3 has 17 amino acids. J lost 2 bases, V lost 3 bases, and 9 bases had no gene match. Germline V CDR1 and CDR2: NSHNY, SYGAGN.

This clone was observed a few times. Gene labels here are mouse ones. The CDR3 goes on 4 residues after the read ends, and that part is filled in from the germline J gene. The genes are TRBV19 and TRBJ2-7, with 11 bases that match TRBD2. Germline values: CDR1 FNHDT, CDR2 SITEND (reference sequence). This CDR3 spans 13 amino acids. This chain's CDR3 is CASKTGGEYEQYF. CDR3 bases read: TGTGCCAGCAAGACTGGGGGGGAGTAT.

The sample holds a few counts of this clone. The gene names here belong to mouse. From the germline J gene comes the end of the CDR3, since the read stops 4 residues before it. The identical CDR3 is also encoded by other nucleotide sequences in the sample. The V gene is TRBV13-3, the J gene TRBJ2-1; 10 nucleotides agree with TRBD2. CDR1 is NNHDY and CDR2 is SYVADS in the germline V gene. The CDR3 loop spans 14 amino acids. Unmatched junction bases numbered 0, after V lost 2 bases and J lost 4 bases. The part of the CDR3 DNA that was read is TGTGCCAGCAGTGAGGACTGGGGGTATGCT. Amino acids: CASSEDWGYA. The full CDR3 protein reads CASSEDWGYAEQFF.

This clone was found a few times. The gene names here belong to mouse. The CDR3 goes on 4 residues after the read ends, and that part is filled in from the germline J gene. The chain has TRBV3 and TRBJ2-5; 9 bases are a match to TRBD2. CDR3 length: 16 amino acids. Germline CDR1 is SNHLY and CDR2 is FYNGKV (reference sequence). The DNA read from the CDR3 is TGTGCCAGCAGCTTAGCCCTCGACTGGGGGAAAGAC. Encoded protein: CASSLALDWGKD. The whole CDR3 protein is CASSLALDWGKDTQYF.

This clone was observed a handful of times. Mouse germline and gene names are used. The read stops 4 residues short of the end of the CDR3; the missing end is completed from the germline J gene. The chain employs TRBV13-2 and TRBJ2-3; TRBD2 matches 7 bases. Germline CDR1 and CDR2: NNHNN and SYGAGS (reference sequence). This CDR3 comprises 13 residues. CDR3 DNA, as far as it was read: TGTGCCAGCGGTGATCGGGGGGGAGAA. Translating gives CASGDRGGE. The CDR3 in full is CASGDRGGETLYF.